This is a list of T cell receptor beta chains from one sample in a study of a mutant IDH1 vaccine in newly diagnosed glioma. Data came from immunoSEQ multiplex PCR; TCRdb stores just in-frame clones and leaves some out. Of about 11,000 clones in the sample, roughly four fifths were seen once. Their cognate antigens are unknown. The sample consisted of PBMCs, taken from a glioma patient whose treatment included an IDH1 peptide vaccine. The receptors derive from a man aged 25 to 40 with glioma. The CDR3 runs from the conserved cysteine through the conserved F or W. A D gene is named only where the DNA matches it firmly. For some rows the clone size is stated as once, few or many, or as a class when expanded; others skip it.

d_gene	abundance	v_gene	j_gene	CDR3aa	CDR3nt
TRBD1	.	TRBV5-6	TRBJ1-4	CASSLGTGGGTNEKLFF	TGTGCCAGCAGTCTCGGGACAGGGGGCGGCACTAATGAAAAACTGTTTTTT
TRBD2	.	TRBV4-2	TRBJ2-7	CASSQGGGLASSYEQYF	TGTGCCAGCAGCCAAGGGGGGGGATTAGCGAGCTCCTACGAGCAGTACTTC
.	.	TRBV29-1	TRBJ2-2	CSVEPSGAGELFF	TGCAGCGTTGAACCTTCAGGGGCCGGGGAGCTGTTTTTT
.	.	TRBV5-1	TRBJ2-3	CASSFTILAGSDTQYF	TGCGCCAGCAGCTTTACTATCCTAGCAGGTTCAGATACGCAGTATTTT
.	.	TRBV6-1	TRBJ2-7	CASRSDSSYEQYF	TGTGCCAGCAGGAGTGACAGCTCCTACGAGCAGTACTTC
.	.	TRBV30	TRBJ1-1	CAWSPSMNTEAFF	TGTGCCTGGAGTCCCAGTATGAACACTGAAGCTTTCTTT
.	.	TRBV7-9	TRBJ1-4	CASSFGVNEKLFF	TGTGCCAGCAGCTTCGGAGTTAATGAAAAACTGTTTTTT
TRBD1	.	TRBV19	TRBJ1-1	CASTGGWYTEAFF	TGTGCCAGTACAGGGGGCTGGTACACTGAAGCTTTCTTT
TRBD2	.	TRBV30	TRBJ2-5	CAWTSGETQYF	TGTGCCTGGACTAGCGGAGAGACCCAGTACTTC
TRBD2	.	TRBV30	TRBJ2-1	CAWSTSSGRANEQFF	TGTGCCTGGAGTACGTCTAGCGGGAGGGCCAATGAGCAGTTCTTC
TRBD2	.	TRBV10-3	TRBJ2-2	CANRGDTGELFF	TGTGCCAACCGGGGGGACACCGGGGAGCTGTTTTTT
TRBD1	.	TRBV6-1	TRBJ1-5	CASSERGQEQPQHF	TGTGCCAGCAGTGAAAGGGGACAGGAACAGCCCCAGCATTTT
.	few	TRBV7-9	TRBJ1-1	CASSLGPSVNTEAFF	TGTGCCAGCAGCTTAGGCCCTTCTGTGAACACTGAAGCTTTCTTT
.	once	TRBV11-3	TRBJ1-1	CASSPQTGNTEAFF	TGTGCCAGCAGCCCTCAGACTGGGAACACTGAAGCTTTCTTT
TRBD2	.	TRBV10-2	TRBJ2-7	CASGGEREAYEQYF	TGCGCCAGCGGGGGGGAACGGGAAGCTTACGAGCAGTACTTC
TRBD2	.	TRBV29-1	TRBJ2-1	CSVGGRTSGVNEQFF	TGCAGCGTTGGAGGGCGGACTAGCGGGGTTAATGAGCAGTTCTTC
TRBD1	few	TRBV6-1	TRBJ1-1	CASSEVGQDYTEAFF	TGTGCCAGCAGTGAGGTGGGACAGGACTACACTGAAGCTTTCTTT
TRBD1	few	TRBV30	TRBJ1-1	CAWKTGENTEAFF	TGTGCCTGGAAAACAGGGGAGAACACTGAAGCTTTCTTT
.	.	TRBV5-1	TRBJ2-1	CASSPRAPGDEQFF	TGCGCCAGCAGCCCCCGGGCCCCCGGGGATGAGCAGTTCTTC
TRBD2	.	TRBV14	TRBJ2-1	CASSQEPSGRKKFF	TGTGCCAGCAGCCAAGAGCCAAGCGGGAGAAAAAAGTTCTTC
.	.	TRBV6-5	TRBJ1-1	CASSTPWGGYTEAFF	TGTGCCAGCAGTACCCCGTGGGGGGGGTACACTGAAGCTTTCTTT
TRBD1	few	TRBV7-9	TRBJ1-4	CASSSGQGFEKLFF	TGTGCCAGCAGCTCGGGACAGGGATTTGAAAAACTGTTTTTT
TRBD2	.	TRBV7-2	TRBJ2-5	CASSRLAGGGETQYF	TGTGCCAGCAGTCGACTAGCGGGAGGAGGAGAGACCCAGTACTTC
.	.	TRBV30	TRBJ1-3	CAWSEGISGNTIYF	TGTGCCTGGAGTGAGGGGATCTCTGGAAACACCATATATTTT
.	.	TRBV27	TRBJ1-2	CASRSAGGKGYGYTF	TGTGCCAGCAGGTCAGCGGGGGGCAAGGGTTATGGCTACACCTTC
.	.	TRBV27	TRBJ1-1	CASSPGWGDVGTEAFF	TGTGCCAGCAGTCCTGGATGGGGGGACGTTGGAACTGAAGCTTTCTTT
.	.	TRBV29-1	TRBJ1-4	CSTQTGNEKLFF	TGCAGCACCCAAACGGGTAATGAAAAACTGTTTTTT
TRBD2	.	TRBV6-4	TRBJ2-2	CASPTPLADTRFSRELFF	TGTGCCAGCCCTACCCCTCTAGCGGATACACGATTCTCGCGGGAGCTGTTTTTT
.	.	TRBV27	TRBJ2-7	CASSPRQSYEQYF	TGTGCCAGCAGTCCTAGACAGTCCTACGAGCAGTACTTC
.	.	TRBV28	TRBJ1-5	CASRDAGLGQPQHF	TGTGCCAGCAGGGACGCAGGGTTGGGTCAGCCCCAGCATTTT
.	.	TRBV10-3	TRBJ2-2	CAISDQQVFTGELFF	TGTGCCATCAGTGATCAACAGGTTTTCACCGGGGAGCTGTTTTTT